A selection of T cell receptor beta chains follows, all from one sample in a study of blood T cells in healthy people across ages. TCRdb reprocessed the 5' RACE reads with MiXCR, giving one entry per CDR3 protein. The data hold 800,000 to 950,000 distinct CDR3 sequences, with 25% to 35% observed a single time. These data were also filed under a second study, of T cells of mothers and their children.

The material sequenced was blood. These receptors were collected from a woman aged 40 to 55 in good health. Each CDR3 is given with its conserved first and last residue. The D gene is left open where the match is weak.

>TRBJ1-1|TRBV7-3|NA
CASSPITVSEAFF
>TRBJ1-4|TRBV20-1|TRBD1
CSAGQGASTNEKLFF
>TRBJ1-2|TRBV7-8|NA
CASSLFQLNGYTF
>TRBJ1-4|TRBV5-1|NA
CASSLEGGGYEKLFF
>TRBJ2-5|TRBV24-1|NA
CATSDRRSQETQYF
>TRBJ1-1|TRBV6-5|NA
CASRAVPRDTEAFF
>TRBJ1-1|TRBV9|NA
CASSPRAGGMIHTEAFF
>TRBJ2-3|TRBV7-2|TRBD2
CASSLYPGGFSTDTQYF
>TRBJ1-1|TRBV29-1|NA
CSVEGQDMNTEAFF
>TRBJ2-2|TRBV4-2|NA
CASSQDSSTGELFF
>TRBJ2-7|TRBV30|TRBD1
CAWKTGTVTYEQYF
>TRBJ1-2|TRBV9|NA
CASSVDQGYYGYTF
>TRBJ2-2|TRBV27|NA
CAKGVGTGELFF
>TRBJ2-1|TRBV28|NA
CASRLSGGNEQFF
>TRBJ2-5|TRBV3-1|TRBD2
CASSQVAGGSQETQYF
>TRBJ2-1|TRBV7-9|TRBD2
CASSPPFRGGNEQFF
>TRBJ2-2|TRBV6-5|TRBD1
CASSYQGTVKTGELFF
>TRBJ2-3|TRBV7-3|NA
CASSLTAPPDTQYF
>NA|TRBV7-2|TRBD2
CASSLGRLAVAGETQYF
>TRBJ1-1|TRBV5-1|NA
CASSPRQGDSEAFF
>TRBJ2-7|TRBV6-5|TRBD2
CASSSRGGGEQYF
>TRBJ2-3|TRBV29-1|NA
CSVAPEDTQYF